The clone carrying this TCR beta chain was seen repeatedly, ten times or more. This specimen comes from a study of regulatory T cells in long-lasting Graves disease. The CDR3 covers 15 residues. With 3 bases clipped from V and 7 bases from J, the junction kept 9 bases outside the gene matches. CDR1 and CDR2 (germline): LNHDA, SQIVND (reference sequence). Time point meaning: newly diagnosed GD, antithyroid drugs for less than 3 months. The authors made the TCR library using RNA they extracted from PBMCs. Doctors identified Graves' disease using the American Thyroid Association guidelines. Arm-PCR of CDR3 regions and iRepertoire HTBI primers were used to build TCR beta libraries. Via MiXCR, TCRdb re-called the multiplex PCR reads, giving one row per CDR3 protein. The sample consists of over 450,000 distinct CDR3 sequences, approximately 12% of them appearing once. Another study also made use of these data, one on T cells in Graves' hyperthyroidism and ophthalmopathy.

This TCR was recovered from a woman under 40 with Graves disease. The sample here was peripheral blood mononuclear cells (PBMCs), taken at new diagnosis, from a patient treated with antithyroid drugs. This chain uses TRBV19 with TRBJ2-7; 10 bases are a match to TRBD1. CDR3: CASSIRDRGLGEQYF. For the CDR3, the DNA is TGTGCCAGTAGTATCCGGGACAGGGGATTGGGGGAGCAGTACTTC.